The present TCR beta chain was sequenced within a study of T cell responses to AZD1222 COVID-19 vaccine. About the study: Researchers grouped second doses given at about 4 or about 12 weeks into one pool. Findings of the study overall: Without day 14 samples, only post-peak T cell repertoires were studied. Spike-wide vaccine-associated CD4 TCRs dominated at 160-218 and 743-854. Nearly half of the spike-specific TCRs reportedly recognize variant regions that carry no mutations.

This CDR3 region has 15 residues. Germline assignment: CDR1 WNHNN and CDR2 SYGVQD (reference sequence). V lost 4 bases to trimming and J lost 2 bases; unmatched junction nucleotides: 6. Clones were read by immunoSEQ multiplex PCR, and TCRdb kept only the in-frame ones, dropping some. Of 140,000 to 150,000 clones in the sample, roughly nine tenths were seen once. In regard to this clone: The antigen is undetermined.

The specimen was peripheral blood, collected on day 0 of AZD1222 vaccination. The rearrangement uses TRBV10-1 and TRBJ2-7; TRBD1 agrees at 9 bases. The TCR originated in an adult in good health. The CDR3 nucleotides read TGCGCCAGCAGTGGGGACAGGGTGCCACCCTACGAGCAGTACTTC. Translation: CASSGDRVPPYEQYF.